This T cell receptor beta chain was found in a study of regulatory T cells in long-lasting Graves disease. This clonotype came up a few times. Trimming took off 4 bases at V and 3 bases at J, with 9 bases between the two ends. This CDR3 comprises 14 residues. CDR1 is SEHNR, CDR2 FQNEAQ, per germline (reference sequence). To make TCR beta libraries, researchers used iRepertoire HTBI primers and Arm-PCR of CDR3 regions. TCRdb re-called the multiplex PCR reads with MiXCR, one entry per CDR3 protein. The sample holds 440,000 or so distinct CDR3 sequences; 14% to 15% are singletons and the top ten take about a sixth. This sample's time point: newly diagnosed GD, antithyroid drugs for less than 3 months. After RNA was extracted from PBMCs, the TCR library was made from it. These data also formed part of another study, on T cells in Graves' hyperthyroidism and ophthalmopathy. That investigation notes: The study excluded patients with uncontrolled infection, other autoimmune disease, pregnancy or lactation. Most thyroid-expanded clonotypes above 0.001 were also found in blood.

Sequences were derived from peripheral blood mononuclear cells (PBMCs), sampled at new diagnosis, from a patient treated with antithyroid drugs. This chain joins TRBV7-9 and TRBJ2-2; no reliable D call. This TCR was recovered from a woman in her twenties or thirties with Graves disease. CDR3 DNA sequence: TGTGCCAGCAGCTCCTTCTACGACACCGGGGAGCTGTTTTTT. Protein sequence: CASSSFYDTGELFF.